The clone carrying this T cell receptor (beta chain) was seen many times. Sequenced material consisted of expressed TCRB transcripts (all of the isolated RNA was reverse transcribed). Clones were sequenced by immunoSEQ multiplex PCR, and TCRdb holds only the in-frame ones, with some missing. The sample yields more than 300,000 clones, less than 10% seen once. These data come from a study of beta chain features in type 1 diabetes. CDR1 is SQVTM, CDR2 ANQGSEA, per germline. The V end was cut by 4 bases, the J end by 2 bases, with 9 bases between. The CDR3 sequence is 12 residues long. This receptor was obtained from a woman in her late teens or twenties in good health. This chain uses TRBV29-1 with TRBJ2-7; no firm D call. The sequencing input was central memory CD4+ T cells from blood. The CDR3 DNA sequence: TGCAGCGTTGTCGTGGCAGCCTACGAGCAGTACTTC. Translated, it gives CSVVVAAYEQYF.